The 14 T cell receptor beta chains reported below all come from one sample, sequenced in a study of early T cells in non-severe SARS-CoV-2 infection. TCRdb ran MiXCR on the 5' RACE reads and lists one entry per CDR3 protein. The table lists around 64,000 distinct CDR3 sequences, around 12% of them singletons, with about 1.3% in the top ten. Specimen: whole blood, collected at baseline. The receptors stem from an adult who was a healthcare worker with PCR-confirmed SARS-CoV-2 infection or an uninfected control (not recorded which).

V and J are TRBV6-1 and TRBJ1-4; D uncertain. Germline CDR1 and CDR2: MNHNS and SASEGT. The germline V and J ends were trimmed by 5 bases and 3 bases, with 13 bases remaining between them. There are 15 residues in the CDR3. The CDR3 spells CASSSQKEANEKLFF. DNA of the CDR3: TGTGCCAGCAGTTCCCAGAAGGAAGCTAATGAAAAACTGTTTTTT.

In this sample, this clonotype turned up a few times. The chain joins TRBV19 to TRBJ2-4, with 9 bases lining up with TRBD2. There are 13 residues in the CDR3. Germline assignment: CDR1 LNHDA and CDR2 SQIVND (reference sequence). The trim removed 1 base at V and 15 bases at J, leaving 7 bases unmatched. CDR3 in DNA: TGTGCCAGTAGTATAGGCGGGAGGGTGGATGTGTACTTC. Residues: CASSIGGRVDVYF.

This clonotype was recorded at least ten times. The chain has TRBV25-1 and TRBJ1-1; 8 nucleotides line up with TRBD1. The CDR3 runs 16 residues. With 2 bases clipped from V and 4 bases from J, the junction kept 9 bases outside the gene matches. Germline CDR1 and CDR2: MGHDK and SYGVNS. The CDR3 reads CASSEAPGGLVTEAFF. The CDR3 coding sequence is TGTGCCAGCAGTGAAGCGCCAGGGGGCCTGGTCACTGAAGCTTTCTTT. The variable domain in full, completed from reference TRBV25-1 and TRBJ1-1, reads EADIYQTPRYLVIGTGKKITLECSQTMGHDKMYWYQQDPGMELHLIHYSYGVNSTEKGDLSSESTVSRIRTEHFPLTLESARPSHTSQYLCASSEAPGGLVTEAFFGQGTRLTVV.

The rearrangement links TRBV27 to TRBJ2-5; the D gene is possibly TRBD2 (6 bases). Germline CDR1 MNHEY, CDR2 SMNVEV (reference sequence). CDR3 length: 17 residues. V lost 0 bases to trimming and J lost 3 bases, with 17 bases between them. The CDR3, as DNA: TGTGCCAGCAGTTTATCCACCCGGGGAGGCGATAAAGAGACCCAGTACTTC. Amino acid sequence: CASSLSTRGGDKETQYF.

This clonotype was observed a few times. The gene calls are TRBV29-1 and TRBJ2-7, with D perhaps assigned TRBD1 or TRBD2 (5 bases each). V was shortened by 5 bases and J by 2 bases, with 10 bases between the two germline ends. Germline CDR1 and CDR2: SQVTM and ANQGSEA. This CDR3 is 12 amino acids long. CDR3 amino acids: CSVPMGAYEQYF. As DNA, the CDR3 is TGCAGCGTTCCTATGGGGGCCTACGAGCAGTACTTC.

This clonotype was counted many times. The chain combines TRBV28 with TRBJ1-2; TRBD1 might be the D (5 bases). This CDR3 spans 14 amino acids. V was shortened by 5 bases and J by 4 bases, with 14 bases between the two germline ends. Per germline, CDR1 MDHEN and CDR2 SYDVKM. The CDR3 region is CASSSPGRTYGYTF. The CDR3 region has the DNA TGTGCCAGCAGTAGCCCGGGACGGACCTATGGCTACACCTTC.

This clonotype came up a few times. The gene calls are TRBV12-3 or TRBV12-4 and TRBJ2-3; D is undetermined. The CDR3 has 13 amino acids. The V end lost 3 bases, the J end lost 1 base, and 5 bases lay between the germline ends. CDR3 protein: CASSLVRTDTQYF. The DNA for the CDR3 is TGTGCCAGCAGTTTGGTCCGCACAGATACGCAGTATTTT.

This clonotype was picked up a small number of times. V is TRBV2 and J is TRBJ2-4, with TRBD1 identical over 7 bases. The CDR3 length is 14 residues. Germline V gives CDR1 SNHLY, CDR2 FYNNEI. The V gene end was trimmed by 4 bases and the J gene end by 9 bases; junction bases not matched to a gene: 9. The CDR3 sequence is CASSVGQSWGIQYF. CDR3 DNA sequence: TGTGCCAGCAGTGTGGGACAGTCGTGGGGCATTCAGTACTTC.

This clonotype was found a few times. In nucleotides, the CDR3 is TGCAGCGTTCGGACGATTTTCGCAGATACGCAGTATTTT. Protein product: CSVRTIFADTQYF. The chain joins TRBV29-1 to TRBJ2-3; D is ambiguous. Germline assignment: CDR1 SQVTM and CDR2 ANQGSEA. The CDR3 loop spans 13 amino acids. V was cut by 5 bases and J by 4 bases, with 13 bases left in between.

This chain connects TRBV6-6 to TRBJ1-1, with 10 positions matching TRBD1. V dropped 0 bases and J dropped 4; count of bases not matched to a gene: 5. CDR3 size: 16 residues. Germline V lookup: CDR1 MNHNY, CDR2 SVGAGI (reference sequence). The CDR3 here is CASSYSGTGEGTEAFF. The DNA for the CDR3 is TGTGCCAGCAGTTACTCCGGGACAGGGGAAGGCACTGAAGCTTTCTTT.

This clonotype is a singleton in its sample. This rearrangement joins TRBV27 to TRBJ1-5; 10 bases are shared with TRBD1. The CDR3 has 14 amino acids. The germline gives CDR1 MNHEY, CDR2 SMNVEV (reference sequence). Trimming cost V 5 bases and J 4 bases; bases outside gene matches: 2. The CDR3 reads CASSGQGVNQPQHF. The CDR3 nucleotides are TGTGCCAGCAGTGGACAGGGGGTAAATCAGCCCCAGCATTTT.

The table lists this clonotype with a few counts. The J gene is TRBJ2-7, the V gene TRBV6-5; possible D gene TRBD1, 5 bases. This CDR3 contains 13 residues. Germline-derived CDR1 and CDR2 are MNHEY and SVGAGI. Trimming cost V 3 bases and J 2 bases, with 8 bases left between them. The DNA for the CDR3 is TGTGCCAGCAGTTATCAACAGGCCTACGAGCAGTACTTC. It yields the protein CASSYQQAYEQYF.

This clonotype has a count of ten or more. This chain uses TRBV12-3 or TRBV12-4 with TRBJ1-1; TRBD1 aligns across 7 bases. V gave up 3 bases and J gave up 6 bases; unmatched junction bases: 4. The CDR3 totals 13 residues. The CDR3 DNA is TGTGCCAGCAGTTTGTTTCAGGGGGCTGAAGCTTTCTTT. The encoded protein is CASSLFQGAEAFF.

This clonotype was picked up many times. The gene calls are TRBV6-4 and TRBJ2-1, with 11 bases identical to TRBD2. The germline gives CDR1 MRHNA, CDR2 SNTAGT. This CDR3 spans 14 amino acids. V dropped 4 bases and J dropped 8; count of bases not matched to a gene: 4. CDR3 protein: CASSALAGGDEQFF. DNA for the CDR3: TGTGCCAGCAGTGCTTTAGCGGGAGGGGATGAGCAGTTCTTC.